The present T cell receptor (beta chain) was sequenced within a study of beta chain features in type 1 diabetes. General study results and limits: Shorter TCRB CDR3s, moderately but significantly so, marked every one of the four CD4+ subsets in Type 1 diabetes patients. Shorter templates may be favored by PCR, equally so in patients and controls. No resolution was reached here on whether HLA type influences TCRB rearrangement.

At least ten counts were recorded for this clone. Its antigen is unidentified. The whole isolated RNA underwent reverse transcription, so sequencing captured expressed TCRB transcripts. Generated by immunoSEQ multiplex PCR, the TCRdb table keeps only in-frame clones and is missing some. This table holds 120,000 to 150,000 clones, over 8% found once. This CDR3 has 14 amino acids. V gave up 8 bases and J gave up 6 bases, with 17 bases separating them. The specimen was central memory CD4+ T cells from blood. This chain connects TRBV23-1 to TRBJ2-1, with D possibly TRBD1 on 6 matching bases. TRBV23-1 is an ORF; its function is uncertain. The TCR sequence derives from a woman between 40 and 50 years old in good health. Here the CDR3 DNA reads TGCGCCAGCGCAGGGGTCGCGGCAGTCAATGAGCAGTTCTTC. This translates into CASAGVAAVNEQFF.